These T cell receptor beta chains were read from a single sample in a study of blood T cell repertoires in COVID-19. Produced via immunoSEQ multiplex PCR; TCRdb's table is partial and in-frame only. The sample lists roughly 200,000 clones, approximately 88% occurring once. Input material: peripheral blood. These receptors originate from a woman in her thirties or forties with COVID-19, enrolled during active disease. The CDR3 runs from the conserved cysteine through the conserved F or W.

V	CDR3
TRBV21-1	CASSKVQRGYNEQFF
TRBV12-3/TRBV12-4	CASRRGGAETQYF
TRBV23-1	CASSPGTGGYGYTF
TRBV29-1	CSVEGQNSNQPQHF
TRBV19	CASSTGTVFPYEQYF
TRBV28	CASSSSGLGYNEQFF
TRBV28	CASSPNRFAYGYTF
TRBV15	CATSVRQGTNTEAFF
TRBV2	CATTPRVAIGYTF
TRBV29-1	CSVENLGTDIHEQYF
TRBV24-1	CATTDRSNTEAFF